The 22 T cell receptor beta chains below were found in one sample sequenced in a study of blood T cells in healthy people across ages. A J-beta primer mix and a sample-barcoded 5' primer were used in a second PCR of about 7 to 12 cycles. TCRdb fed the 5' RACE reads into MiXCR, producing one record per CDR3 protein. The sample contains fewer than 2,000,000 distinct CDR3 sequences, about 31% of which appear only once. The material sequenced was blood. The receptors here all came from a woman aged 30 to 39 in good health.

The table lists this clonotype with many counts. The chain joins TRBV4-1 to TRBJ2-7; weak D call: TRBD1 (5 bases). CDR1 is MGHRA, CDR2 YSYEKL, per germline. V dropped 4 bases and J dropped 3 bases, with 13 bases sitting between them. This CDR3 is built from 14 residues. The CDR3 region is CASSRQSQGYEQYF. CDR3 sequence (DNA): TGCGCCAGCAGCCGTCAATCTCAGGGCTACGAGCAGTACTTC.

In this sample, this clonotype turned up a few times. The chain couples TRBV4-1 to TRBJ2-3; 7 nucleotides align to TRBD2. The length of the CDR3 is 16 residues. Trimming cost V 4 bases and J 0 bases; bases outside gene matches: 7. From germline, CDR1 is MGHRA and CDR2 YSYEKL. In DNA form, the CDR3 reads TGCGCCAGCAGCCCGAGAAGCGGGATCAGCACAGATACGCAGTATTTT. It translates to CASSPRSGISTDTQYF.

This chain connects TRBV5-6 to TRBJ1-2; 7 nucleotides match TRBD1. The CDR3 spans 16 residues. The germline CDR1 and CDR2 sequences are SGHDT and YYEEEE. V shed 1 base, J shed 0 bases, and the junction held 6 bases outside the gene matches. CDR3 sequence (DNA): TGTGCCAGCAGCTTGTTAGGGGGCGCGTCTAACTATGGCTACACCTTC. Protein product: CASSLLGGASNYGYTF.

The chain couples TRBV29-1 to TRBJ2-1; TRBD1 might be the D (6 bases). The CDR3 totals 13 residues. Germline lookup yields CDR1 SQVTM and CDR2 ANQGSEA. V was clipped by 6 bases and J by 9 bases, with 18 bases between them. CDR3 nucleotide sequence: TGCAGCGTGGAGCGACAGGAATCGGGTGAGCAGTTCTTC. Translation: CSVERQESGEQFF.

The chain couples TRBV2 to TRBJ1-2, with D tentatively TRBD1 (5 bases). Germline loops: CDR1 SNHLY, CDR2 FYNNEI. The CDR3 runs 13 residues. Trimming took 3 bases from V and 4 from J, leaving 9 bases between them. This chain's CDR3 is CASSEGELYGYTF. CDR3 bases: TGTGCCAGCAGTGAGGGGGAGCTCTATGGCTACACCTTC.

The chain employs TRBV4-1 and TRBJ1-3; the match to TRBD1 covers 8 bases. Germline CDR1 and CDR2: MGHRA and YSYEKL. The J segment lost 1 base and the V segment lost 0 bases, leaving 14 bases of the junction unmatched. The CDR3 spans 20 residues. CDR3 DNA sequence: TGCGCCAGCAGCCAAGATACCTTTTTCCGACAGGGGAGTTCTGGAAACACCATATATTTT. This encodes CASSQDTFFRQGSSGNTIYF.

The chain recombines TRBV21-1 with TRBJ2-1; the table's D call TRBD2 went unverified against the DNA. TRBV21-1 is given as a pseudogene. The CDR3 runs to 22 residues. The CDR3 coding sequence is TGTGCCGGCAGCAAAGTACCTCTACGAGGGGGACTAGCGGGTCTCTCCTACAATGAGCAGTTCTTC. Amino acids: CAGSKVPLRGGLAGLSYNEQFF.

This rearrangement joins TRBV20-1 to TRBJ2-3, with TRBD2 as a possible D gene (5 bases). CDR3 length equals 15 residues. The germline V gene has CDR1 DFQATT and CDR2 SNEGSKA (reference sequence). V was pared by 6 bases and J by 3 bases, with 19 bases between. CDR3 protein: CSALAVVTGTDTQYF. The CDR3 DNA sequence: TGCAGTGCCCTAGCAGTAGTAACGGGGACAGATACGCAGTATTTT.

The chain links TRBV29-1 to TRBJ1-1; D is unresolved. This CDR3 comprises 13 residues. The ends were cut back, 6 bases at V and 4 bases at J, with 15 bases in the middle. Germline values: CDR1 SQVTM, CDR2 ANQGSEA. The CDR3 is CSVLAVVSTEAFF. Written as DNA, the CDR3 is TGCAGCGTGCTGGCAGTGGTGAGCACTGAAGCTTTCTTT.

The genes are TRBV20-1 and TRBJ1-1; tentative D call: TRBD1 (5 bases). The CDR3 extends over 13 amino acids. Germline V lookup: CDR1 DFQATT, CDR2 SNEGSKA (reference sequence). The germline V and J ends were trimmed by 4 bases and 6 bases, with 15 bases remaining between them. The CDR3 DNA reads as TGCAGTGCTAAGGGACCGTGGTACCCTGAAGCTTTCTTT. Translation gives CSAKGPWYPEAFF.

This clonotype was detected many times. CDR3 loop: CSARAGTSGNYEQYF. Here the CDR3 DNA reads TGCAGTGCTAGAGCCGGGACTAGCGGGAATTACGAGCAGTACTTC. The chain couples TRBV20-1 to TRBJ2-7; TRBD2 aligns across 13 bases. CDR1 is DFQATT and CDR2 is SNEGSKA in the germline V gene (reference sequence). Losses at the gene ends were 1 base for V and 4 bases for J; bases not matched to a gene: 4. The CDR3 contains 15 residues.

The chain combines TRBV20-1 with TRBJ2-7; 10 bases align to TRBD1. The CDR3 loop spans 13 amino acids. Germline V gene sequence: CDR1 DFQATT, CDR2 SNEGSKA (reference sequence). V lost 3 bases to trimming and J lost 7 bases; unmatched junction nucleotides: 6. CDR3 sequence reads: CSARTGGLGEQYF. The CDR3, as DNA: TGCAGTGCTAGGACAGGGGGCTTGGGGGAGCAGTACTTC.

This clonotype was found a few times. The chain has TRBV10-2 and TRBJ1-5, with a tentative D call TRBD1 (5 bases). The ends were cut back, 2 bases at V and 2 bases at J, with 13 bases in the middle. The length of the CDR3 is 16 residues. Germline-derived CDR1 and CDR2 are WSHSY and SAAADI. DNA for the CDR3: TGCGCCAGCAGTGAGGAGGGGTTTATGGGCAATCAGCCCCAGCATTTT. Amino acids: CASSEEGFMGNQPQHF.

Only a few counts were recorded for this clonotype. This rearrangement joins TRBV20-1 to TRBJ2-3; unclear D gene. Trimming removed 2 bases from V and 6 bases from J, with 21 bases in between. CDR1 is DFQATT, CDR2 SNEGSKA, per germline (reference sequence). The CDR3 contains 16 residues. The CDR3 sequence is CSARSPEDTGGDTQYF. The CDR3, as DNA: TGCAGTGCTAGATCCCCCGAAGACACGGGTGGGGATACGCAGTATTTT.

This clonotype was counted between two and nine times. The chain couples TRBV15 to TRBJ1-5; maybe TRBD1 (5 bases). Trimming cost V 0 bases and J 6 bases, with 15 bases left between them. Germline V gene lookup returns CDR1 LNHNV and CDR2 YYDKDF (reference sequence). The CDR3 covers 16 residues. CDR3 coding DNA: TGTGCCACCAGCAGAGATTGGCAGGGAGGTAGTCAGCCCCAGCATTTT. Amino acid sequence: CATSRDWQGGSQPQHF. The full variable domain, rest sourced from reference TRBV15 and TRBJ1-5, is DAMVIQNPRYQVTQFGKPVTLSCSQTLNHNVMYWYQQKSSQAPKLLFHYYDKDFNNEADTPDNFQSRRPNTSFCFLDIRSPGLGDTAMYLCATSRDWQGGSQPQHFGDGTRLSIL.

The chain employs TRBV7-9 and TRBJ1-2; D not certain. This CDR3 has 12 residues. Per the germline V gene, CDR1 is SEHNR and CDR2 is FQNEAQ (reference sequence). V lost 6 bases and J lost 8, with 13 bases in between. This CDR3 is CASSPNKGGYTF. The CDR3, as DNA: TGTGCCAGCAGTCCTAACAAGGGAGGCTACACCTTC.

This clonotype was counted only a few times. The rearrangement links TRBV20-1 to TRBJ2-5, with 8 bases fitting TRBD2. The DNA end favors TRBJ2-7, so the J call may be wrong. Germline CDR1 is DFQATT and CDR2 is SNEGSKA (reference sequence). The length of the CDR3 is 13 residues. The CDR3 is CSATGLEAYEQYF. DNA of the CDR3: TGCAGTGCTACGGGACTAGAGGCCTACGAGCAGTACTTC.

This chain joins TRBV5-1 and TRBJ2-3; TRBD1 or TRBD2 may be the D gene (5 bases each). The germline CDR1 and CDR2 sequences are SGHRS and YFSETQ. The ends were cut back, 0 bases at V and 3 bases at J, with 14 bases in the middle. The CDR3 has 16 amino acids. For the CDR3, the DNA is TGCGCCAGCAGCTTGGCCGAGGGGTGGGGGACAGATACGCAGTATTTT. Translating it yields CASSLAEGWGTDTQYF.

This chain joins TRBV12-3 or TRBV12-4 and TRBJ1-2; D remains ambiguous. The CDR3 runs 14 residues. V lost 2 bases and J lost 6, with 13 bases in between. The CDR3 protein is CASSLRVDRHGYTF. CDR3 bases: TGTGCCAGCAGTTTAAGGGTAGACCGCCATGGCTACACCTTC.

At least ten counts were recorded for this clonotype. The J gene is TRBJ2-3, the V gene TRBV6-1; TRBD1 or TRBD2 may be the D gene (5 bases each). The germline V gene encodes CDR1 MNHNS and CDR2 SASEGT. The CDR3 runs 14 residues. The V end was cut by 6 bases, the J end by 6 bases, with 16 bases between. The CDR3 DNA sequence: TGTGCCAGCAGCCCCGTGGGGGTCACGGATACGCAGTATTTT. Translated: CASSPVGVTDTQYF.

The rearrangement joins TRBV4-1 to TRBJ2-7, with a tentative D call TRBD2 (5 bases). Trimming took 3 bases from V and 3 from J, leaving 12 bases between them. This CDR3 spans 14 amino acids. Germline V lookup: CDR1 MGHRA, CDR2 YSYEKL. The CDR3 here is CASSHRGKGYEQYF. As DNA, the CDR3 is TGCGCCAGCAGCCACCGGGGTAAGGGCTACGAGCAGTACTTC.

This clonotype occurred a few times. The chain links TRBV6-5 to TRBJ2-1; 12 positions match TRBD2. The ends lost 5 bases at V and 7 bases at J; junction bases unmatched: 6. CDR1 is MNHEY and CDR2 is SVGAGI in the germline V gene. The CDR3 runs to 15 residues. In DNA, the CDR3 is TGTGCCAGCAGTCTAGCGGGGGGGCCTTTAAATGAGCAGTTCTTC. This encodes CASSLAGGPLNEQFF.